These 32 T cell receptor beta chains originate from one sample sequenced in a study of breast tumors, draining lymph nodes, adjacent tissues. The lymph nodes were axillary draining lymph nodes from breast cancer patients. TCRdb called the multiplex PCR reads again in MiXCR, with one record for every CDR3 protein. The sample holds roughly 80,000 distinct CDR3 sequences, around 20% seen once. Material for sequencing was axillary lymph node tissue. The receptors here all came from a female donor with breast cancer. Some clones in this sample may be carry-over from other donors' samples.

With regard to this clonotype: One base away lies a much larger clone, so this may be a sequencing read error. The chain joins TRBV27 to TRBJ2-3, with D possibly TRBD1 on 5 matching bases. This CDR3 spans 13 amino acids. The germline V gene encodes CDR1 MNHEY and CDR2 SMNVEV (reference sequence). CDR3 coding DNA: TGTGCCAGCAGCCCCCTAGATACAGGTACGCAGTATTTT. As protein: CASSPLDTGTQYF.

This clonotype was counted ten times or more. One junction end disagrees with the germline gene, perhaps due to a read error. J is TRBJ2-5 and V is TRBV7-7; D may be TRBD2 (5 bases). CDR3 length: 17 amino acids. Germline loops: CDR1 SSHAT, CDR2 FNYEAQ (reference sequence). DNA of the CDR3: TGTGCTAGCAGCTCCCCGGGATCCTCCGACGGACAAGAGACCCAGTACTTC. Protein: CASSSPGSSDGQETQYF.

This rearrangement joins TRBV28 to TRBJ1-4; 7 bases agree with TRBD1. Losses at the gene ends were 6 bases for V and 3 bases for J; bases not matched to a gene: 4. The CDR3 extends over 14 amino acids. The germline V gene has CDR1 MDHEN and CDR2 SYDVKM. The CDR3 DNA sequence: TGTGCCAGCAGGGGGACAGCCCCTAATGAAAAACTGTTTTTT. Its protein is CASRGTAPNEKLFF.

As regards this clonotype: A read error is possible here, since a much larger clone lies one base away. It is likely a read error, because the conserved phenylalanine at the end of the CDR3 is missing. J is TRBJ2-7 and V is TRBV27; tentatively, D is TRBD2 (6 bases). CDR1 is MNHEY, CDR2 SMNVEV, per germline (reference sequence). Trimming pared 2 bases from V and 3 bases from J, leaving 11 bases between. There are 14 residues in the CDR3. The CDR3 here is CASSLTEGRYEQYS. The CDR3 DNA reads TGTGCCAGCAGTTTAACGGAGGGACGCTACGAGCAGTACTCC.

Remarks on this clonotype: With a much larger clone just one base away, this may be a read error. V gene TRBV3-1 combines with J gene TRBJ2-5, with 9 bases matching TRBD1. The germline gives CDR1 LGHDT, CDR2 YNNKEL (reference sequence). The CDR3 has 14 amino acids. This CDR3 is CASRGSDRGETRYF. The CDR3 region has the DNA TGTGCCAGCAGAGGGTCGGACAGGGGAGAGACCCGGTACTTC.

This clonotype was recorded only once. The chain has TRBV28 and TRBJ2-7; TRBD2 matches 8 bases. Trimming took 8 bases from V and 6 from J; bases not matched to a gene: 9. The germline gives CDR1 MDHEN, CDR2 SYDVKM. The CDR3 loop spans 13 amino acids. The CDR3 loop reads CASLVGGGGEQYF. The CDR3 nucleotides read TGTGCCAGCTTGGTCGGGGGGGGGGGCGAGCAGTACTTC.

This clonotype showed up many times. The DNA of the CDR3 is TGTGCCAGCAGCCCCGGGGGCGGCACAGATACGCAGTATTTT. Its translation: CASSPGGGTDTQYF. The chain has TRBV6-1 and TRBJ2-3, with D perhaps TRBD1 or TRBD2 (6 bases each). CDR1 is MNHNS and CDR2 is SASEGT in the germline V gene. This CDR3 comprises 14 residues. Trimming took 6 bases from V and 1 from J, leaving 11 bases between them.

This clonotype occurred many times. The chain recombines TRBV20-1 with TRBJ2-7, with D uncertain. CDR3 length: 13 amino acids. CDR1 is DFQATT, CDR2 SNEGSKA, per germline (reference sequence). V dropped 3 bases and J dropped 3 bases, with 12 bases sitting between them. CDR3: CSARATFGYEQYF. As DNA, the CDR3 is TGCAGTGCTAGGGCCACTTTTGGCTACGAGCAGTACTTC.

This clonotype was seen at least ten times. This sequence joins TRBV19 and TRBJ2-7; 7 bases are shared with TRBD1. CDR3 length: 14 amino acids. V lost 7 bases and J lost 2; bases outside the gene matches: 8. Germline V CDR1 and CDR2: LNHDA, SQIVND (reference sequence). The CDR3 DNA follows: TGTGCCAGTACCGAGAGGGGGCCAGCCTACGAGCAGTACTTC. Amino acids: CASTERGPAYEQYF.

This clonotype was seen more than once but under ten times. The CDR3 DNA is TGTGCCAGCAGCTTCCGGGCCCTCTCTGGAAACACCATATATTTT. Translated: CASSFRALSGNTIYF. V is TRBV3-1 and J is TRBJ1-3; D gene ambiguous. Germline assignment: CDR1 LGHDT and CDR2 YNNKEL (reference sequence). The CDR3 runs 15 residues. Trimming left V 5 bases short and J 0 bases short, with 11 bases between.

This sequence joins TRBV12-3 or TRBV12-4 and TRBJ1-2; possible D gene TRBD1, 6 bases. CDR3 length: 14 amino acids. Trimming cost V 3 bases and J 6 bases, with 14 bases left between them. The CDR3 loop reads CASSLGGARHGYTF. As DNA, the CDR3 is TGTGCCAGCAGTTTGGGGGGCGCCAGGCATGGCTACACCTTC.

To note about this clonotype: A read error may explain this, as a much larger clone is one base away. Given the absence of the conserved phenylalanine or tryptophan at the CDR3 end, a read error is likely. The chain recombines TRBV4-3 with TRBJ2-3, with TRBD2 matching over 7 bases. The length of the CDR3 is 16 residues. V lost 0 bases to trimming and J lost 2 bases; unmatched junction nucleotides: 5. Germline assignment: CDR1 LGHNA and CDR2 YSLEER. The CDR3 nucleotides read TGCGCCAGCAGCCAAGATTGGCGGGACTACACAGATACGCAGTATCTT. Its protein is CASSQDWRDYTDTQYL.

The sample holds many counts of this clonotype. The gene calls are TRBV20-1 and TRBJ2-1, with D possibly matching TRBD1 (6 bases). Trimming shortened V by 0 bases and J by 4 bases, and 19 bases separated the two germline ends. Germline V CDR1 and CDR2: DFQATT, SNEGSKA (reference sequence). This CDR3 has 17 amino acids. CDR3 residues: CSARDSRQVPIYNEQFF. The CDR3, as DNA: TGCAGTGCTAGAGATTCCCGACAGGTCCCGATATACAATGAGCAGTTCTTC.

This chain connects TRBV27 to TRBJ1-5; a weak D match, TRBD1 (6 bases). The CDR3 sequence is 16 residues long. V was pared by 2 bases and J by 2 bases, with 13 bases between. Germline assignment: CDR1 MNHEY and CDR2 SMNVEV (reference sequence). CDR3 DNA sequence: TGTGCCAGCAGTTTAGTGGGGGCCAGAGGCAATCAGCCCCAGCATTTT. Protein sequence: CASSLVGARGNQPQHF.

V gene TRBV6-5 combines with J gene TRBJ1-2; D uncertain. Looked up from germline, CDR1 is MNHEY and CDR2 is SVGAGI. Trimming removed 0 bases from V and 4 bases from J, with 12 bases in between. The CDR3 totals 15 residues. CDR3 residues: CASSYSLGQFYGYTF. CDR3 sequence (DNA): TGTGCCAGCAGTTACTCGCTAGGCCAATTCTATGGCTACACCTTC.

The chain couples TRBV18 to TRBJ1-6; D remains ambiguous. The CDR3 covers 13 residues. V dropped 6 bases and J dropped 7 bases, with 10 bases sitting between them. Germline assignment: CDR1 KGHSH and CDR2 LQKENI. DNA for the CDR3: TGTGCCAGCTCCCTTGACATGAATTCACCCCTCCACTTT. As protein: CASSLDMNSPLHF.

This clonotype was observed a few times. The chain combines TRBV28 with TRBJ1-2; D remains unclear. The CDR3 runs to 16 residues. V gave up 4 bases and J gave up 0 bases, with 15 bases separating them. Germline V CDR1 and CDR2: MDHEN, SYDVKM. The CDR3 DNA follows: TGTGCCAGCAGTTCTCAAGCCGTCAGTCCTAACTATGGCTACACCTTC. Its translation: CASSSQAVSPNYGYTF.

This clonotype was detected ten times or more. V usage is TRBV4-2 and J usage is TRBJ2-1; D is possibly TRBD2 (6 bases). V lost 0 bases, J lost 15 bases, and 18 bases lay in between. CDR3 length: 14 amino acids. The V gene's germline CDR1 is LGHNA and CDR2 YNFKEQ. The CDR3 reads CASSQDIIGRDRFF. The CDR3, as DNA: TGTGCCAGCAGCCAAGATATTATCGGGCGGGACCGGTTCTTC.

Comments on this clonotype: It may be a read error: a sequence one base away is much more abundant. This rearrangement joins TRBV5-4 to TRBJ2-7; 9 bases are shared with TRBD1. The CDR3 runs 15 residues. Germline values: CDR1 SGHNT, CDR2 YYREEE (reference sequence). Written as DNA, the CDR3 is TGTGCCAGCATCTTGGGGACAGGGACCTATGACGAGCAGTACTTC. Encoded protein: CASILGTGTYDEQYF. The full variable domain, its missing parts supplied by reference TRBV5-4 and TRBJ2-7, is ETGVTQSPTHLIKTRGQQVTLRCSSQSGHNTVSWYQQALGQGPQFIFQYYREEENGRGNFPPRFSGLQFPNYSSELNVNALELDDSALYLCASILGTGTYDEQYFGPGTRLTVT.

This clonotype was picked up a small number of times. This may be a read error: a much more frequent sequence differs by one nucleotide. This chain uses TRBV28 with TRBJ2-1; D may be TRBD1 or TRBD2 (5 bases each). This CDR3 is 13 amino acids long. Germline CDR1 reads MDHEN; CDR2 reads SYDVKM. The CDR3 DNA is TGTGCCAGCAGTCCGGGGACCAACAATGAGCGGTTCTTC. This codes for CASSPGTNNERFF.

At least ten counts were recorded for this clonotype. This rearrangement joins TRBV10-1 to TRBJ1-6; tentatively, D is TRBD1 (6 bases). This CDR3 contains 16 residues. The V and J ends lost 6 bases and 8 bases respectively, with 20 bases between them. Germline-derived CDR1 and CDR2 are WNHNN and SYGVQD (reference sequence). The CDR3 spells CASSPWEPRGYSPLHF. CDR3 coding DNA: TGCGCCAGCAGCCCGTGGGAACCCAGGGGATATTCACCCCTCCACTTT.

This clonotype was recorded many times. The rearrangement uses TRBV28 and TRBJ1-4, with D possibly matching TRBD1 (5 bases). Germline CDR1 reads MDHEN; CDR2 reads SYDVKM. Trimming removed 5 bases from V and 6 bases from J, with 13 bases in between. CDR3 size: 14 residues. CDR3 coding DNA: TGTGCCAGCAGTAGAGGGGACTTGGATGAAAAACTGTTTTTT. Residues: CASSRGDLDEKLFF. Full variable domain (remainder filled in from reference TRBV28 and TRBJ1-4): DVKVTQSSRYLVKRTGEKVFLECVQDMDHENMFWYRQDPGLGLRLIYFSYDVKMKEKGDIPEGYSVSREKKERFSLILESASTNQTSMYLCASSRGDLDEKLFFGSGTQLSVL.

This clonotype has a count of ten or more. The chain links TRBV7-8 to TRBJ2-7, with a tentative D call TRBD1 (6 bases). This CDR3 comprises 16 residues. Germline values: CDR1 SGHVS, CDR2 FQNEAQ. Deletions cut 1 base from V and 4 bases from J, with 17 bases between. CDR3: CASSLGSRQGMYEQYF. The CDR3 coding sequence is TGTGCCAGCAGCTTAGGGTCGCGGCAGGGGATGTACGAGCAGTACTTC.

This clonotype was recorded many times. The V call is TRBV7-9, the J call TRBJ1-2; TRBD1 might be the D (6 bases). This CDR3 comprises 15 residues. Trimming left V 1 base short and J 1 base short, with 10 bases between. Germline values: CDR1 SEHNR, CDR2 FQNEAQ (reference sequence). The CDR3 here is CASSLGGTSNYGYTF. The CDR3 DNA reads TGTGCCAGCAGCTTAGGTGGGACAAGTAACTATGGCTACACCTTC.

In this sample, this clonotype turned up many times. This rearrangement joins TRBV5-1 to TRBJ2-3; no firm D call. This CDR3 comprises 13 residues. Looked up from germline, CDR1 is SGHRS and CDR2 is YFSETQ. The ends were cut back, 2 bases at V and 4 bases at J, with 8 bases in the middle. CDR3 in amino acids: CASSFQLSDTQYF. Written as DNA, the CDR3 is TGCGCCAGCAGCTTCCAGTTATCAGATACGCAGTATTTT.

This clonotype was picked up a small number of times. This chain links TRBV28 with TRBJ1-3, with a possible D match to TRBD1 (6 bases). CDR1 is MDHEN, CDR2 SYDVKM, per germline. V was trimmed by 5 bases and J by 0 bases, leaving 17 bases between them. This CDR3 has 17 residues. In DNA, the CDR3 is TGTGCCAGCAGTCCTCCGGGGGCGACTATCTCTGGAAACACCATATATTTT. Protein: CASSPPGATISGNTIYF.

This clonotype was seen ten or more times. The chain uses TRBV4-1 and TRBJ1-2; D remains ambiguous. In germline, CDR1 is MGHRA, CDR2 YSYEKL. The CDR3 has 13 amino acids. V lost 1 base and J 3 bases, leaving 6 bases between the germline ends. The CDR3, as DNA: TGCGCCAGCAGCCAAGCCAGCCACTATGGCTACACCTTC. It encodes CASSQASHYGYTF.

At least ten counts were recorded for this clonotype. The V and J genes are TRBV9 and TRBJ2-7; D not resolved. The CDR3 has 13 amino acids. Per the germline V gene, CDR1 is SGDLS and CDR2 is YYNGEE. Trimming took 0 bases from V and 5 from J, leaving 9 bases between them. The CDR3 protein is CASSVGDFDEQYF. In nucleotides, the CDR3 is TGTGCCAGCAGCGTAGGAGACTTCGACGAGCAGTACTTC.

This clonotype occurred many times. J is TRBJ1-2 and V is TRBV5-4, with 10 nucleotides matching TRBD1. V was pared by 5 bases and J by 5 bases, with 9 bases of the junction left unmatched. The CDR3 extends over 15 amino acids. CDR1 is SGHNT and CDR2 is YYREEE in the germline V gene (reference sequence). The CDR3 nucleotides are TGTGCCAGCAGTTCCGGGACAGGGGTTAGGTATGGCTACACCTTC. Its protein is CASSSGTGVRYGYTF.

In this sample, this clonotype turned up many times. V usage is TRBV12-3 or TRBV12-4 and J usage is TRBJ2-1; TRBD1 aligns across 8 bases. Unmatched junction bases numbered 3, after V lost 7 bases and J lost 1 base. The CDR3 has 14 residues. The CDR3 protein is CASNGQGSYNEQFF. CDR3 coding DNA: TGTGCCAGCAACGGACAGGGTTCCTACAATGAGCAGTTCTTC.

This clonotype was seen repeatedly, ten times or more. This chain joins TRBV7-2 and TRBJ2-7; D remains unclear. CDR1 and CDR2 from the germline V gene are SGHTA and FQGNSA. The CDR3 loop spans 11 amino acids. V gave up 4 bases and J gave up 2 bases, with 3 bases separating them. The CDR3 DNA reads as TGTGCCAGCAGCTATACCTACGAGCAGTACTTC. It specifies CASSYTYEQYF.

CDR3: CASSPPGTGARETQYF. DNA for the CDR3: TGTGCCAGCTCACCACCCGGGACAGGGGCTCGGGAGACCCAGTACTTC. The chain is built from TRBV18 and TRBJ2-5, with TRBD1 identical over 10 bases. This CDR3 contains 16 residues. After removal of 0 bases from V and 5 bases from J, the junction contained 6 bases not matched to a gene. Germline CDR1 and CDR2: KGHSH and LQKENI.